The clone carrying this T cell receptor beta chain turned up a few times. Antigen: not known. The data were taken from a study of T cells after yellow fever vaccination. TCRdb re-analysed the 5' RACE reads in MiXCR, keeping a single row per CDR3 protein. The sample includes about 300,000 distinct CDR3 sequences, roughly 8.7% of them seen just once. This CDR3 is 13 amino acids long. V was trimmed by 0 bases and J by 0 bases, leaving 5 bases between them. Germline V CDR1 and CDR2: DFQATT, SNEGSKA (reference sequence). Study conclusions and caveats: High-abundance clonotypes from the bulk population could contaminate FACS-sorted repertoires.

The chain joins TRBV20-1 to TRBJ1-1, with D uncertain. The receptor comes from a man between 18 and 29 years old who received the YFV17D yellow fever vaccine. Sequencing used CD4+ T cells sorted from PBMCs, obtained 5 days after the yellow fever booster vaccination. DNA of the CDR3: TGCAGTGCTAGAGATCCTATGAACACTGAAGCTTTCTTT. This translates into CSARDPMNTEAFF.